These T cell receptor beta chains were read from a single sample in a study of shared clonotypes between healthy human individuals. Profiled with immunoSEQ multiplex PCR; TCRdb holds only in-frame clones, not every one. The profile covers about 1.1 million clones, with about 84% appearing a single time and roughly 0.55% taken by the ten largest. Sequenced: memory CD4+ T cells from PBMCs. These receptors were collected from a man between 18 and 35 years old in good health. Some clones in this sample may be carry-over from other donors' samples. The CDR3 runs from the conserved cysteine through the conserved F or W. The D gene is left open where the match is weak. Expanded clones are given a class, and other clones once, few, many or no size at all.

J gene: TRBJ1-3; D gene: .; clone size: .; V gene: TRBV6-6; CDR3 DNA: TGTGCCAGCAGTTACCGGGTTTTTAGCTCTGGAAACACCATATATTTT; CDR3 protein: CASSYRVFSSGNTIYF
J gene: TRBJ1-4; D gene: .; clone size: .; V gene: TRBV11-2; CDR3 DNA: TGTGCCAGCAGCTTAGGCTCTTTCTCGGGGGAAAAACTGTTTTTT; CDR3 protein: CASSLGSFSGEKLFF
J gene: TRBJ1-2; D gene: .; clone size: .; V gene: TRBV2; CDR3 DNA: TGTGCCAGCTCGAAATCGGACTCCCAGGGCTACACCTTC; CDR3 protein: CASSKSDSQGYTF
J gene: TRBJ2-3; D gene: .; clone size: .; V gene: TRBV28; CDR3 DNA: TGTGCCTGTAAGGTAGCGGCTAGCACAGATACGCAGTATTTT; CDR3 protein: CACKVAASTDTQYF
J gene: TRBJ2-3; D gene: .; clone size: many; V gene: TRBV4-1; CDR3 DNA: TGCGCCAGCAGCCAGATGGGGGCCGGTACGCAGTATTTT; CDR3 protein: CASSQMGAGTQYF
J gene: TRBJ2-5; D gene: TRBD2; clone size: .; V gene: TRBV7-2; CDR3 DNA: TGTGCCAGCAGCTCGGGACTAGCGGGAACGGAGACCCAGTACTTC; CDR3 protein: CASSSGLAGTETQYF
J gene: TRBJ1-2; D gene: .; clone size: .; V gene: TRBV6-1; CDR3 DNA: TGTGCCAGCAGTGAACAGCGAAAGGCCTATGGCTACACCTTC; CDR3 protein: CASSEQRKAYGYTF
J gene: TRBJ1-6; D gene: .; clone size: few; V gene: TRBV2; CDR3 DNA: TGTGCCAGCAGTGAATATGGGACACCTAATTCACCCCTCCACTTT; CDR3 protein: CASSEYGTPNSPLHF
J gene: TRBJ2-6; D gene: .; clone size: .; V gene: TRBV9; CDR3 DNA: TGTGCCAGCAGCGTAGCTGCAATGTCGGGTTCCGGGGCCAACGTCCTGACTTTC; CDR3 protein: CASSVAAMSGSGANVLTF
J gene: TRBJ1-2; D gene: TRBD1; clone size: few; V gene: TRBV4-2; CDR3 DNA: TGTGCCAGCAGCCAAGAGCCAGGACAGGGATTAGCTAACTATGGCTACACCTTC; CDR3 protein: CASSQEPGQGLANYGYTF
J gene: TRBJ2-5; D gene: .; clone size: .; V gene: TRBV21-1; CDR3 DNA: TGTGCCAGCAGCACCCGTGGGAATGTTCAAGAGACCCAGTACTTC; CDR3 protein: CASSTRGNVQETQYF
J gene: TRBJ1-1; D gene: .; clone size: .; V gene: TRBV10-3; CDR3 DNA: TGTGCCATCAGTGGGTCCCCGGGACACGAGAACACTGAAGCTTTCTTT; CDR3 protein: CAISGSPGHENTEAFF
J gene: TRBJ2-5; D gene: TRBD1; clone size: .; V gene: TRBV28; CDR3 DNA: TGTGCCAGCAGTTTAGACAGGGGGCGGGAGACCCAGTACTTC; CDR3 protein: CASSLDRGRETQYF
J gene: TRBJ1-4; D gene: .; clone size: .; V gene: TRBV28; CDR3 DNA: TGTGCCAGCAGTTTCGGGCAGGGGATACGGAAACTGTTTTTT; CDR3 protein: CASSFGQGIRKLFF
J gene: TRBJ2-1; D gene: TRBD2; clone size: .; V gene: TRBV7-2; CDR3 DNA: TGTGCCAGCAGCTTGGCCGGGACTAGCGGGAAGAATGAGCAGTTCTTC; CDR3 protein: CASSLAGTSGKNEQFF
J gene: TRBJ2-2; D gene: .; clone size: .; V gene: TRBV29-1; CDR3 DNA: TGCAGCGTTGAAGCAGGCACCGGGGAGCTGTTTTTT; CDR3 protein: CSVEAGTGELFF
J gene: TRBJ2-1; D gene: TRBD1; clone size: .; V gene: TRBV28; CDR3 DNA: TGTGCCAGCAGTGGAGACAGGGCGGAAGGTGAGCAGTTCTTC; CDR3 protein: CASSGDRAEGEQFF
J gene: TRBJ2-1; D gene: TRBD2; clone size: .; V gene: TRBV7-6; CDR3 DNA: TGTGCCAGCGGCCAGGGAAGCGGGAGCTCCTACAATGAGCAGTTCTTC; CDR3 protein: CASGQGSGSSYNEQFF
J gene: TRBJ2-7; D gene: .; clone size: .; V gene: TRBV30; CDR3 DNA: TGTGCCTGGAGCGCGCGATCGGCAGGGTTCTACGAGCAGTACTTC; CDR3 protein: CAWSARSAGFYEQYF
J gene: TRBJ2-7; D gene: .; clone size: .; V gene: TRBV6-1; CDR3 DNA: TGTGCCAGCAGTGAAAGGGGGGTCTACGAGCAGTACTTC; CDR3 protein: CASSERGVYEQYF
J gene: TRBJ2-7; D gene: TRBD2; clone size: .; V gene: TRBV4-3; CDR3 DNA: TGCGCCAGCAGCCAAAGCCCCCATGGGGGAGGGAACGAGCAGTACTTC; CDR3 protein: CASSQSPHGGGNEQYF
J gene: TRBJ1-1; D gene: .; clone size: once; V gene: TRBV7-2; CDR3 DNA: TGTGCCAGCAGCTTAGTTGACAAGAACACTGAAGCTTTCTTT; CDR3 protein: CASSLVDKNTEAFF
J gene: TRBJ1-4; D gene: .; clone size: once; V gene: TRBV10-3; CDR3 DNA: TGTGCCATCTGGCGGGGTCCGGGGGGAAAACTGTTTTTT; CDR3 protein: CAIWRGPGGKLFF
J gene: TRBJ2-2; D gene: TRBD1; clone size: .; V gene: TRBV10-3; CDR3 DNA: TGTGCCATCAGTGAGAGGGGACAGCCCGAGAACACCGGGGAGCTGTTTTTT; CDR3 protein: CAISERGQPENTGELFF
J gene: TRBJ1-5; D gene: .; clone size: once; V gene: TRBV7-9; CDR3 DNA: TGTGCCAGCAGCTTCGGGGGGGGTCAGCCCCAGCATTTT; CDR3 protein: CASSFGGGQPQHF
J gene: TRBJ2-7; D gene: .; clone size: .; V gene: TRBV28; CDR3 DNA: TGTGCCAGCGTTACCGACTTAAGCTCCTACGAGCAGTACTTC; CDR3 protein: CASVTDLSSYEQYF
J gene: TRBJ2-3; D gene: .; clone size: .; V gene: TRBV6-1; CDR3 DNA: TGTGCCAGCAGCTTACCGGTCACAGATACGCAGTATTTT; CDR3 protein: CASSLPVTDTQYF
J gene: TRBJ2-2; D gene: .; clone size: .; V gene: TRBV9; CDR3 DNA: TGTGCCAGCAGAGGTAATTCGCAGGGCGACGGGGAGCTGTTTTTT; CDR3 protein: CASRGNSQGDGELFF
J gene: TRBJ1-1; D gene: TRBD1; clone size: .; V gene: TRBV6-5; CDR3 DNA: TGTGCCAGCCTCCGGACAGGGGGGAACACTGAAGCTTTCTTT; CDR3 protein: CASLRTGGNTEAFF
J gene: TRBJ2-7; D gene: .; clone size: .; V gene: TRBV27; CDR3 DNA: TGTGCCAGCAGTTTTCTCAACCAGTGGGCCGAGCAGTACTTC; CDR3 protein: CASSFLNQWAEQYF
J gene: TRBJ1-5; D gene: TRBD1; clone size: many; V gene: TRBV19; CDR3 DNA: TGTGCCAGTACTGGGACAGCTAATCAGCCCCAGCATTTT; CDR3 protein: CASTGTANQPQHF
J gene: TRBJ2-5; D gene: TRBD1; clone size: .; V gene: TRBV30; CDR3 DNA: TGTGCCTGGAGGGGGGACAGGCGCCAAGAGACCCAGTACTTC; CDR3 protein: CAWRGDRRQETQYF
J gene: TRBJ2-1; D gene: .; clone size: .; V gene: TRBV15; CDR3 DNA: TGTGCCACCGCTAACGAGGGCCTTTACAATGAGCAGTTCTTC; CDR3 protein: CATANEGLYNEQFF
J gene: TRBJ1-3; D gene: .; clone size: .; V gene: TRBV30; CDR3 DNA: TGTGCCTGGAGTACAGGGAGTTTGCGAAACACCATATATTTT; CDR3 protein: CAWSTGSLRNTIYF
J gene: TRBJ1-4; D gene: .; clone size: .; V gene: TRBV19; CDR3 DNA: TGTGCCAGTAGTATGGACTTACTCCTTAATGAAAAACTGTTTTTT; CDR3 protein: CASSMDLLLNEKLFF
J gene: TRBJ1-4; D gene: .; clone size: .; V gene: TRBV6-6; CDR3 DNA: TGTGCCAGCAGTTACTCCGGGACCTATAATGAAAAACTGTTTTTT; CDR3 protein: CASSYSGTYNEKLFF
J gene: TRBJ2-5; D gene: TRBD2; clone size: .; V gene: TRBV6-6; CDR3 DNA: TGTGCCAGCAGTTACTCGTCGGGAGGGCTACAAGAGACCCAGTACTTC; CDR3 protein: CASSYSSGGLQETQYF
J gene: TRBJ1-5; D gene: .; clone size: once; V gene: TRBV5-4; CDR3 DNA: TGTGCCAGCAGCTTGGAGGCCGGGAGGGATCAGCCCCAGCATTTT; CDR3 protein: CASSLEAGRDQPQHF
J gene: TRBJ2-5; D gene: TRBD1; clone size: .; V gene: TRBV2; CDR3 DNA: TGTGCCAGCCCGAGCCAGGGACAGCGAATCCCCCAAGAGACCCAGTACTTC; CDR3 protein: CASPSQGQRIPQETQYF
J gene: TRBJ1-4; D gene: .; clone size: .; V gene: TRBV4-1; CDR3 DNA: TGCGCCAGCAGCCTGCTACCTAATGAAAAACTGTTTTTT; CDR3 protein: CASSLLPNEKLFF
J gene: TRBJ2-1; D gene: TRBD2; clone size: .; V gene: TRBV19; CDR3 DNA: TGTGCCAGTAGTATGGGACTAGCGGGAGTATACAATGAGCAGTTCTTC; CDR3 protein: CASSMGLAGVYNEQFF
J gene: TRBJ2-1; D gene: .; clone size: .; V gene: TRBV11-2; CDR3 DNA: TGTGCCAGCAGGCTTGGACTGGCTAACAATGAGCAGTTCTTC; CDR3 protein: CASRLGLANNEQFF
J gene: TRBJ2-5; D gene: .; clone size: .; V gene: TRBV14; CDR3 DNA: TGTGCCAGCAGCGCATGGGCAGGGGAGACCCAGTACTTC; CDR3 protein: CASSAWAGETQYF
J gene: TRBJ2-1; D gene: TRBD2; clone size: .; V gene: TRBV9; CDR3 DNA: TGTGCCAGCAGCGGGCGACCGGGACTAGTGAACAATGAGCAGTTCTTC; CDR3 protein: CASSGRPGLVNNEQFF
J gene: TRBJ2-7; D gene: .; clone size: .; V gene: TRBV21-1; CDR3 DNA: TGTGCCAGCAGCAAATCACAGGGTCACCCCCTAAAGCAGTACTTC; CDR3 protein: CASSKSQGHPLKQYF
J gene: TRBJ1-4; D gene: .; clone size: .; V gene: TRBV5-4; CDR3 DNA: TGTGCCAGCAGCTTCCAAACGGGTTCTGATGAAAAACTGTTTTTT; CDR3 protein: CASSFQTGSDEKLFF
J gene: TRBJ2-5; D gene: .; clone size: .; V gene: TRBV23-1; CDR3 DNA: TGCGCCAGCAGTCAACTAGAGCCCCAAGAGACCCAGTACTTC; CDR3 protein: CASSQLEPQETQYF
J gene: TRBJ1-4; D gene: .; clone size: .; V gene: TRBV4-2; CDR3 DNA: TGTGCCAGCAGCCAAGGTGGCAGGTTTGATGAAAAACTGTTTTTT; CDR3 protein: CASSQGGRFDEKLFF
J gene: TRBJ1-3; D gene: .; clone size: .; V gene: TRBV19; CDR3 DNA: TGTGCCAGTAGTTATTACAGGAACTCTGGAAACACCATATATTTT; CDR3 protein: CASSYYRNSGNTIYF
J gene: TRBJ2-3; D gene: .; clone size: .; V gene: TRBV7-3; CDR3 DNA: TGTGCCAGCAGTCGTACAGGGATGTCAGATACGCAGTATTTT; CDR3 protein: CASSRTGMSDTQYF
J gene: TRBJ2-7; D gene: TRBD2; clone size: .; V gene: TRBV28; CDR3 DNA: TGTGCCAGCAGTTTATGGTCGTCTAGCGGTGAATACGAGCAGTACTTC; CDR3 protein: CASSLWSSSGEYEQYF
J gene: TRBJ1-2; D gene: TRBD1; clone size: many; V gene: TRBV5-1; CDR3 DNA: TGCGCCAGCAAGATTACGGGACAGGGGGATGGCTACACCTTC; CDR3 protein: CASKITGQGDGYTF